This T cell receptor (beta chain) was sequenced for a study of T cell responses to AZD1222 COVID-19 vaccine. Method: immunoSEQ multiplex PCR; TCRdb's copy keeps in-frame clones and lacks some. The table shows 95,000 to 130,000 clones, with 88% occurring only once. The germline CDR1 and CDR2 sequences are SGHAT and FQNNGV. There are 15 residues in the CDR3. The V end lost 2 bases, the J end lost 8 bases, and 18 bases lay between the germline ends. The sequence was collected from an adult in good health. The V gene is TRBV11-2, the J gene TRBJ1-2; D is perhaps TRBD1 (6 bases). The sample consisted of peripheral blood, taken on day 0 of AZD1222 vaccination. The CDR3 coding sequence is TGTGCCAGCAGCTTAAGCGGGGGGCACCCCGAAGGCTACACCTTC. This sequence encodes CASSLSGGHPEGYTF. Combining the CDR3 with reference TRBV11-2 and TRBJ1-2 gives the whole variable domain EAGVAQSPRYKIIEKRQSVAFWCNPISGHATLYWYQQILGQGPKLLIQFQNNGVVDDSQLPKDRFSAERLKGVDSTLKIQPAKLEDSAVYLCASSLSGGHPEGYTFGSGTRLTVV.